This T cell receptor (beta chain) was obtained from a study of T cell changes during pregnancy in multiple sclerosis. This clone came up once. Libraries were prepared by immunoSEQ multiplex PCR; TCRdb keeps only in-frame clonotypes and omits some of them. The sample includes about 56,000 clones, less than 95% of them seen just once. Germline CDR1 and CDR2: MDHEN and SYDVKM. This CDR3 comprises 15 residues. V dropped 7 bases and J dropped 4; count of bases not matched to a gene: 7. Sequences were derived from peripheral blood, sampled in the first trimester of pregnancy. The receptor comes from a female donor in good health, enrolled as a control in a pregnancy study. The rearrangement uses TRBV28 and TRBJ1-3, with TRBD1 matching over 10 bases. The CDR3 DNA sequence: TGTGCCAGCATCCCGGGGACAGGGGCGGGAAACACCATATATTTT. Protein product: CASIPGTGAGNTIYF.